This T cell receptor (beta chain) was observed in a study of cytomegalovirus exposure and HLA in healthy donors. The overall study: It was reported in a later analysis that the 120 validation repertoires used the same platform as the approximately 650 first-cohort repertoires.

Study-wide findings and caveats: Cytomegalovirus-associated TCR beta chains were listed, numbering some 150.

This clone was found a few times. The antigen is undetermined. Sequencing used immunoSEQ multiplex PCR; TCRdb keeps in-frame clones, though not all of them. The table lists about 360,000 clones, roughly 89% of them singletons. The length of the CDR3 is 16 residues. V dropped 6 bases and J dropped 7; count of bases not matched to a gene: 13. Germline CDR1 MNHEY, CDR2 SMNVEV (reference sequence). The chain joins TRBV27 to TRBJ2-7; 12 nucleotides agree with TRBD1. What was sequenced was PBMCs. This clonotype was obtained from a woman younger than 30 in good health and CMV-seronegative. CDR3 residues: CASRPEWGQGAWEQYF. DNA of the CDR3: TGTGCCAGCAGGCCAGAATGGGGACAGGGGGCTTGGGAGCAGTACTTC.